What follows is one T cell receptor beta chain and its context. Sequencing used immunoSEQ multiplex PCR; TCRdb keeps in-frame clones, though not all of them. The sample contains 45,000 to 60,000 clones, around 94% of which appear only once. The sample belongs to a study of control samples from healthy donors and cancer patients. Germline V gene data show CDR1 as LGHNT and CDR2 as FRNRAP. CDR3 length equals 16 residues. The V end was cut by 1 base, the J end by 0 bases, with 12 bases between. Sequencing was done on a sample of blood. This TCR was sampled from a young man in good health. The V call is TRBV12-5, the J call TRBJ1-2; D is possibly TRBD1 (5 bases). The CDR3 bases are TGTGCTAGTGGTTTGGCGGGGGACGGGCCTAACTATGGCTACACCTTC. Its translation: CASGLAGDGPNYGYTF.